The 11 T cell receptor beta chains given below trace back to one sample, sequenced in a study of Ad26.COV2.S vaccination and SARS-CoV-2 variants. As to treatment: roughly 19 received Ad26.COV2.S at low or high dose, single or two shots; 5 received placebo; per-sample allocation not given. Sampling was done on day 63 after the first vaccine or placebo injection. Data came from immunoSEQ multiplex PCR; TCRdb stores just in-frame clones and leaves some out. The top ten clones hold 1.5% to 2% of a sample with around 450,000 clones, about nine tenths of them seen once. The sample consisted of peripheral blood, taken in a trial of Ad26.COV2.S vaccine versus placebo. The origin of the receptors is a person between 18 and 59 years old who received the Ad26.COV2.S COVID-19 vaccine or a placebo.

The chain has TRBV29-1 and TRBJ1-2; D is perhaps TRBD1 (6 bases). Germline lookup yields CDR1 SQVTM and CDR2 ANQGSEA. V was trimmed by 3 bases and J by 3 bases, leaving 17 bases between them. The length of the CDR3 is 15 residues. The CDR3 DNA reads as TGCAGCGTTGAGGTGTGGGGGCCGGACCACTATGGCTACACCTTC. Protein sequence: CSVEVWGPDHYGYTF.

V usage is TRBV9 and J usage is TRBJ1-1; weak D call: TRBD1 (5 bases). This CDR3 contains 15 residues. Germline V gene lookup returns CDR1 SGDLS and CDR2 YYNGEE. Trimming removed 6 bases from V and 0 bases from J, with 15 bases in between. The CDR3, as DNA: TGTGCCAGCACAACCGGGGCCGAAATGAACACTGAAGCTTTCTTT. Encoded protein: CASTTGAEMNTEAFF.

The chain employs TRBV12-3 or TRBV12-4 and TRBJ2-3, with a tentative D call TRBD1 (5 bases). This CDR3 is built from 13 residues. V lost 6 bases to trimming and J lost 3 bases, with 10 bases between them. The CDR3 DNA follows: TGTGCCAGCAGCAGGGTGAGGACAGATACGCAGTATTTT. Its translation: CASSRVRTDTQYF.

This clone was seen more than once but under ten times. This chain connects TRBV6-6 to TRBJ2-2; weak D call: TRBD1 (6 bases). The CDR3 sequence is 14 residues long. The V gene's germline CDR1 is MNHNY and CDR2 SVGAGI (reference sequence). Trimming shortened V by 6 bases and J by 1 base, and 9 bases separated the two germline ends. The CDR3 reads CASRGQLNTGELFF. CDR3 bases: TGTGCCAGCAGGGGACAACTGAACACCGGGGAGCTGTTTTTT.

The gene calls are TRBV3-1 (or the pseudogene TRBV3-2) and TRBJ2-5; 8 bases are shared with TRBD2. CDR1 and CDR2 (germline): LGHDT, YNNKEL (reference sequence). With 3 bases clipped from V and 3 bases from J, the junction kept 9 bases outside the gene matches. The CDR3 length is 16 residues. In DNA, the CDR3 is TGTGCCAGCAGCCAGACCCTGAGCGGGAGCAAAGAGACCCAGTACTTC. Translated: CASSQTLSGSKETQYF.

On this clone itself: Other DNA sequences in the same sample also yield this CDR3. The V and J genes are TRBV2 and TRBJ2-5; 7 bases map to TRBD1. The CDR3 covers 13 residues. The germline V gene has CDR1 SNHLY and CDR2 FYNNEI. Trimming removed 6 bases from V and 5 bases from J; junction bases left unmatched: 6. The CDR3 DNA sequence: TGTGCCAGCAGCTGGGACAGCCGGGAGACCCAGTACTTC. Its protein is CASSWDSRETQYF.

DNA for the CDR3: TGTGCCAGCAGCTTATCTGGGACAGCGAGAACCTACGAGCAGTACTTC. Protein product: CASSLSGTARTYEQYF. This chain uses TRBV7-2 with TRBJ2-7, with 7 bases matching TRBD1. The CDR3 runs to 16 residues. Trimming cost V 2 bases and J 2 bases; bases outside gene matches: 9. Germline V CDR1 and CDR2: SGHTA, FQGNSA.

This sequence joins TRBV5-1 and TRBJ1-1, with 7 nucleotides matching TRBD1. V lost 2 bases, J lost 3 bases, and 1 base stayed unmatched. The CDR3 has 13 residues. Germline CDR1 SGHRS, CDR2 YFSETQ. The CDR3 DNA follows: TGCGCCAGCAGCTTCGGGACAGACACTGAAGCTTTCTTT. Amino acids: CASSFGTDTEAFF.

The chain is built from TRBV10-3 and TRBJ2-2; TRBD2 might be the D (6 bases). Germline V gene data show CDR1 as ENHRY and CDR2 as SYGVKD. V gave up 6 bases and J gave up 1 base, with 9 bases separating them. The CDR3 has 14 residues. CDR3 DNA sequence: TGTGCCATCAGGGGACTCATGAACACCGGGGAGCTGTTTTTT. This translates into CAIRGLMNTGELFF.

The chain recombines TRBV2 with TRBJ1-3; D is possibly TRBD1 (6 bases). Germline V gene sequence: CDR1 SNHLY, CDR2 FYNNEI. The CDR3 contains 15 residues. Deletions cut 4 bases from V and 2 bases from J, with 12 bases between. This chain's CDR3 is CASSVQGSPGNTIYF. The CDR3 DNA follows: TGTGCCAGCAGTGTTCAGGGGAGCCCTGGAAACACCATATATTTT.

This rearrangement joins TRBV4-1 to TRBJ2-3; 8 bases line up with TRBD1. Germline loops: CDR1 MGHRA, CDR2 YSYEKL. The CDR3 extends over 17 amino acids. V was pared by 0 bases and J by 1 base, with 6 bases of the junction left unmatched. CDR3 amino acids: CASSQDQWGQGTDTQYF. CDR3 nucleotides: TGCGCCAGCAGCCAAGATCAGTGGGGACAGGGCACAGATACGCAGTATTTT.